The entry below gives a single T cell receptor (beta chain) sequence along with its context. The data were taken from a study of blood T cell repertoires in COVID-19. In the study overall: PBMCs, B-cell-depleted T cells, or T cells were the source of the cDNA or gDNA that made up the material.

The protocol was immunoSEQ multiplex PCR, while the TCRdb copy is restricted to in-frame clones and leaves out a portion. This table has around 120,000 clones, more than 60% appearing once. Germline V lookup: CDR1 LGHNT, CDR2 FRNRAP. Deletions cut 0 bases from V and 12 bases from J, with 6 bases between. The CDR3 runs to 12 residues. The source is a man aged 70-80 years with acute or convalescent COVID-19. The chain recombines TRBV12-5 with TRBJ1-6; D is possibly TRBD1 (5 bases). The sequencing input was peripheral blood. CDR3 sequence reads: CASGLVGVPLHF. In DNA form, the CDR3 reads TGTGCTAGTGGTTTGGTAGGGGTACCCCTCCACTTT. Full variable domain (missing parts from reference TRBV12-5 and TRBJ1-6): DARVTQTPRHKVTEMGQEVTMRCQPILGHNTVFWYRQTMMQGLELLAYFRNRAPLDDSGMPKDRFSAEMPDATLATLKIQPSEPRDSAVYFCASGLVGVPLHFGNGTRLTVT.